The 28 T cell receptor beta chains given below trace back to one sample, sequenced in a study of sequential checkpoint blockade in melanoma (dated by TCRdb to about 2019). The treatment or condition tag for this specimen amounts to: randomized to nivolumab then ipilimumab (arm A) or the reverse (arm B). Receptor libraries were prepared by the immunoSEQ multiplex PCR assay. Sourced from immuneACCESS, this table was stored by TCRdb with only in-frame sequences that have V and J called. A share of the clones is absent; for the studies checked, an unresolved V gene accounts for under half, and the remainder has no known explanation. In all, the sample holds approximately 23,000 clones, and roughly 80% of those were seen once. Around 30% of the sample comes from the top ten. The specimen was CD8+ T cells sorted from blood (inferred from file names), collected from a patient given nivolumab and ipilimumab in sequence. These receptors came from a human donor with melanoma.

The chain couples TRBV7-8 to TRBJ2-7; D remains unclear. The CDR3 loop spans 17 amino acids. The germline V gene encodes CDR1 SGHVS and CDR2 FQNEAQ. V gave up 0 bases and J gave up 6 bases, with 21 bases separating them. CDR3: CASSLALAGTYLSEQYF. CDR3 DNA sequence: TGTGCCAGCAGCTTAGCCCTGGCAGGTACCTATCTGTCCGAGCAGTACTTC.

This chain connects TRBV10-3 to TRBJ2-5; D may be TRBD1 (6 bases). The J call may be incorrect, as the DNA end agrees better with TRBJ2-7. CDR1 is ENHRY, CDR2 SYGVKD, per germline. This CDR3 is built from 11 residues. The DNA of the CDR3 is TGTGCCATAGGCCGAGGGGGCGAGCAGTACTTC. It specifies CAIGRGGEQYF.

V gene TRBV2 combines with J gene TRBJ2-7, with 8 bases identical to TRBD1. Germline V gene sequence: CDR1 SNHLY, CDR2 FYNNEI. CDR3 size: 15 residues. With V trimmed by 0 bases and J by 4 bases, 5 bases remained unmatched. The CDR3 DNA follows: TGTGCCAGCAGTGAAGCACCGGGACAGGCTTACGAGCAGTACTTC. This encodes CASSEAPGQAYEQYF.

This clone was counted between two and nine times. V usage is TRBV29-1 and J usage is TRBJ1-2; tentative D call: TRBD1 (6 bases). V was cut by 7 bases and J by 3 bases, with 12 bases left in between. CDR1 SQVTM and CDR2 ANQGSEA come from the germline V gene. The CDR3 is made up of 12 amino acids. The CDR3 nucleotides are TGCAGCGCAGCAGGGGCCGACTATGGCTACACCTTC. Amino acids: CSAAGADYGYTF.

The chain couples TRBV7-9 to TRBJ2-3; D ambiguous. Between the trimmed V and J ends, which lost 3 bases and 2 bases, there was a span of 9 bases. The V gene's germline CDR1 is SEHNR and CDR2 FQNEAQ (reference sequence). The CDR3 contains 14 residues. CDR3 DNA: TGTGCCAGCAGCTTGGCTCCCCTCACAGATACGCAGTATTTT. Translation gives CASSLAPLTDTQYF.

The J gene is TRBJ2-7, the V gene TRBV19, with a possible D match to TRBD2 (5 bases). Trimming cost V 9 bases and J 2 bases, with 20 bases left between them. The CDR3 has 15 amino acids. CDR1 LNHDA and CDR2 SQIVND come from the germline V gene (reference sequence). This CDR3 reads CASKRSPEVTYEQYF. The CDR3 DNA sequence: TGTGCCAGCAAGCGGTCCCCGGAGGTGACCTACGAGCAGTACTTC.

V is TRBV27 and J is TRBJ2-3; 8 bases fit TRBD1. This CDR3 is built from 14 residues. V was pared by 5 bases and J by 7 bases, with 8 bases of the junction left unmatched. CDR1 is MNHEY, CDR2 SMNVEV, per germline (reference sequence). This chain's CDR3 is CASSITGGLNTQYF. CDR3 DNA sequence: TGTGCCAGCAGTATAACAGGGGGATTGAATACGCAGTATTTT.

The rearrangement joins TRBV4-3 to TRBJ1-4, with 7 bases lining up with TRBD1. This CDR3 region has 15 residues. Losses at the gene ends were 2 bases for V and 7 bases for J; bases not matched to a gene: 7. Germline V gives CDR1 LGHNA, CDR2 YSLEER. The chain's CDR3 is CASSQFDRESEKLFF. CDR3 sequence (DNA): TGCGCCAGCAGCCAATTCGACAGGGAGAGTGAAAAACTGTTTTTT.

The V call is TRBV27, the J call TRBJ1-5; D ambiguous. Germline CDR1 and CDR2: MNHEY and SMNVEV (reference sequence). Trimming shortened V by 2 bases and J by 6 bases, and 11 bases separated the two germline ends. The CDR3 consists of 14 residues. CDR3 coding DNA: TGTGCCAGCAGTTTACGGGTTTCGGTTCAGCCCCAGCATTTT. Translated: CASSLRVSVQPQHF.

The chain links TRBV7-2 to TRBJ2-5; possible D gene TRBD1, 6 bases. The CDR3 is made up of 15 amino acids. Germline lookup yields CDR1 SGHTA and CDR2 FQGNSA. The V and J ends lost 4 bases and 5 bases respectively, with 17 bases between them. Here the CDR3 reads CASSWGHIRLETQYF. The CDR3 region has the DNA TGTGCCAGCAGCTGGGGACATATCAGGTTGGAGACCCAGTACTTC.

The rearrangement uses TRBV6-4 and TRBJ2-3; 11 bases agree with TRBD2. In germline, CDR1 is MRHNA, CDR2 SNTAGT. V was pared by 3 bases and J by 4 bases, with 3 bases of the junction left unmatched. The CDR3 extends over 15 amino acids. CDR3 nucleotide sequence: TGTGCCAGCAGTGAAAGTAGCGGGGGGGCAGATACGCAGTATTTT. Its protein is CASSESSGGADTQYF.

J is TRBJ2-1 and V is TRBV4-2; tentative D call: TRBD2 (6 bases). This CDR3 comprises 13 residues. Per the germline V gene, CDR1 is LGHNA and CDR2 is YNFKEQ. V was trimmed by 5 bases and J by 6 bases, leaving 11 bases between them. The CDR3 DNA sequence: TGTGCCAGCAGCGCTAGCGTAGTCAATGAGCAGTTCTTC. The encoded protein is CASSASVVNEQFF.

V usage is TRBV28 and J usage is TRBJ2-3; 9 nucleotides match TRBD1. CDR1 is MDHEN, CDR2 SYDVKM, per germline. After removal of 7 bases from V and 4 bases from J, the junction contained 12 bases not matched to a gene. This CDR3 contains 16 residues. The CDR3 sequence is CASTLTGGGPADTQYF. The CDR3 DNA is TGTGCCAGCACCCTGACAGGGGGGGGGCCCGCAGATACGCAGTATTTT.

Of note for this clone: Its ends do not fully match the called genes, so a read error is possible. This rearrangement joins TRBV27 to TRBJ2-7; 8 positions match TRBD1. CDR3 size: 15 residues. The V gene's germline CDR1 is MNHEY and CDR2 SMNVEV (reference sequence). CDR3 DNA: TGTGCCAGCAGTATATCCAGGACAGGGTCGAGCGAGCAGTACTTC. Protein product: CASSISRTGSSEQYF.

This chain uses TRBV7-6 with TRBJ2-7; no reliable D call. Germline V gene sequence: CDR1 SGHVS, CDR2 FNYEAQ. The CDR3 contains 13 residues. V was pared by 3 bases and J by 0 bases, with 6 bases between. The CDR3 protein is CASSLSDSYEQYF. As DNA, the CDR3 is TGTGCCAGCAGCTTGTCAGACTCCTACGAGCAGTACTTC.

This chain uses TRBV27 with TRBJ1-5; weak D call: TRBD1 (6 bases). The CDR3 consists of 15 residues. The germline CDR1 and CDR2 sequences are MNHEY and SMNVEV (reference sequence). Trimming stripped 2 bases from V and 1 base from J, with 9 bases between. This chain's CDR3 is CASSLEGQSNQPQHF. Written as DNA, the CDR3 is TGTGCCAGCAGTTTAGAGGGACAAAGCAATCAGCCCCAGCATTTT.

In DNA form, the CDR3 reads TGTGCCAGCAGTTTAATAGAAAGAGCCTTCTACGAGCAGTACTTC. This encodes CASSLIERAFYEQYF. The chain carries TRBV28 and TRBJ2-7; D call uncertain. In germline, CDR1 is MDHEN, CDR2 SYDVKM. Deletions cut 2 bases from V and 3 bases from J, with 14 bases between. This CDR3 region has 15 residues.

The chain joins TRBV7-9 to TRBJ1-2; D is unresolved. Trimming shortened V by 5 bases and J by 5 bases, and 21 bases separated the two germline ends. The V gene's germline CDR1 is SEHNR and CDR2 FQNEAQ (reference sequence). This CDR3 comprises 16 residues. CDR3 DNA: TGTGCCAGCAGCACCCCGCGGAGGGAGGTTCCGTATGGCTACACCTTC. Protein sequence: CASSTPRREVPYGYTF.

The chain is built from TRBV29-1 and TRBJ2-7; D not certain. The CDR3 sequence is 12 residues long. CDR1 is SQVTM and CDR2 is ANQGSEA in the germline V gene. V dropped 0 bases and J dropped 1 base, with 4 bases sitting between them. CDR3 bases: TGCAGCGTTGAAGATGAGTCCTACGAGCAGTACTTC. Translated: CSVEDESYEQYF.

V is TRBV27 and J is TRBJ1-2; 10 bases match TRBD1. V was pared by 0 bases and J by 4 bases, with 11 bases of the junction left unmatched. Germline values: CDR1 MNHEY, CDR2 SMNVEV (reference sequence). The CDR3 loop spans 18 amino acids. The CDR3 DNA is TGTGCCAGCAGTTTATCCGCCGGGGGGACAGGGGTTGCCTATGGCTACACCTTC. Its translation is CASSLSAGGTGVAYGYTF.

V is TRBV15 and J is TRBJ2-2; 12 nucleotides line up with TRBD2. The CDR3 has 16 residues. The germline gives CDR1 LNHNV, CDR2 YYDKDF (reference sequence). The junction had 3 bases not matched to a gene; V was cut back by 3 bases and J by 4 bases. As DNA, the CDR3 is TGTGCCACCAGCAGGGGACTAGCGGGCCCCACCGGGGAGCTGTTTTTT. Protein: CATSRGLAGPTGELFF. The whole variable domain, filled in from reference TRBV15 and TRBJ2-2, reads DAMVIQNPRYQVTQFGKPVTLSCSQTLNHNVMYWYQQKSSQAPKLLFHYYDKDFNNEADTPDNFQSRRPNTSFCFLDIRSPGLGDTAMYLCATSRGLAGPTGELFFGEGSRLTVL.

The rearrangement uses TRBV27 and TRBJ2-5; possible D gene TRBD2, 5 bases. The tail of the sequence fits TRBJ2-7 better, so the J call may be wrong. CDR3 length: 15 residues. Per the germline V gene, CDR1 is MNHEY and CDR2 is SMNVEV (reference sequence). This chain's CDR3 is CASSPLRARSYEQYF. The CDR3, as DNA: TGTGCCAGCAGTCCTTTGCGGGCCCGCTCCTACGAGCAGTACTTC.

The J gene is TRBJ1-1, the V gene TRBV27; a possible D gene is TRBD1 (6 bases). Trimming pared 2 bases from V and 5 bases from J, leaving 12 bases between. Germline V lookup: CDR1 MNHEY, CDR2 SMNVEV (reference sequence). CDR3 size: 14 residues. The CDR3 DNA reads TGTGCCAGCAGTTTACGGGACATGGCAACTGAAGCTTTCTTT. Residues: CASSLRDMATEAFF.

The chain carries TRBV10-1 and TRBJ1-2; D is unclear. CDR1 and CDR2 from the germline V gene are WNHNN and SYGVQD (reference sequence). This CDR3 comprises 15 residues. V was cut by 4 bases and J by 4 bases, with 16 bases left in between. The CDR3 here is CASSGEGLGSYGYTF. As DNA, the CDR3 is TGCGCCAGCAGTGGAGAGGGTTTGGGCTCCTATGGCTACACCTTC.

This CDR3 reads CASSFSSSGRDTGELFF. The CDR3 region has the DNA TGTGCCAGCAGCTTCTCTTCTAGCGGGAGAGACACCGGGGAGCTGTTTTTT. The chain employs TRBV7-9 and TRBJ2-2; 10 bases are a match to TRBD2. In germline, CDR1 is SEHNR, CDR2 FQNEAQ (reference sequence). V dropped 3 bases and J dropped 3; count of bases not matched to a gene: 7. The CDR3 has 17 residues.

The count of this clone is one. This CDR3 reads CASSLSRGHHEQYF. CDR3 sequence (DNA): TGTGCCAGCAGTTTAAGCAGGGGGCACCACGAGCAGTACTTC. This rearrangement joins TRBV28 to TRBJ2-7, with TRBD1 identical over 8 bases. This CDR3 comprises 14 residues. The germline CDR1 and CDR2 sequences are MDHEN and SYDVKM. V shed 2 bases, J shed 5 bases, and the junction held 5 bases outside the gene matches.

Worth noting for this clone: At one of its ends the junction is not consistent with the germline gene, which may arise from a read error. The chain links TRBV11-2 to TRBJ2-6, with TRBD1 as a possible D gene (5 bases). The CDR3 covers 13 residues. Germline V lookup: CDR1 SGHAT, CDR2 FQNNGV. The CDR3 region is CASSLPGANVLSF. The CDR3 bases are TGTGCCAGCAGTCTGCCTGGGGCCAACGTCCTGTCTTTC.

V gene TRBV7-9 combines with J gene TRBJ2-7, with a tentative D call TRBD2 (5 bases). The V gene lost 5 bases and the J gene lost 3 bases, with 11 bases spanning the gap. Germline V lookup: CDR1 SEHNR, CDR2 FQNEAQ (reference sequence). There are 13 residues in the CDR3. CDR3 sequence: CASSPSEGYEQYF. The CDR3 DNA reads TGTGCCAGCAGCCCCTCCGAGGGCTACGAGCAGTACTTC.